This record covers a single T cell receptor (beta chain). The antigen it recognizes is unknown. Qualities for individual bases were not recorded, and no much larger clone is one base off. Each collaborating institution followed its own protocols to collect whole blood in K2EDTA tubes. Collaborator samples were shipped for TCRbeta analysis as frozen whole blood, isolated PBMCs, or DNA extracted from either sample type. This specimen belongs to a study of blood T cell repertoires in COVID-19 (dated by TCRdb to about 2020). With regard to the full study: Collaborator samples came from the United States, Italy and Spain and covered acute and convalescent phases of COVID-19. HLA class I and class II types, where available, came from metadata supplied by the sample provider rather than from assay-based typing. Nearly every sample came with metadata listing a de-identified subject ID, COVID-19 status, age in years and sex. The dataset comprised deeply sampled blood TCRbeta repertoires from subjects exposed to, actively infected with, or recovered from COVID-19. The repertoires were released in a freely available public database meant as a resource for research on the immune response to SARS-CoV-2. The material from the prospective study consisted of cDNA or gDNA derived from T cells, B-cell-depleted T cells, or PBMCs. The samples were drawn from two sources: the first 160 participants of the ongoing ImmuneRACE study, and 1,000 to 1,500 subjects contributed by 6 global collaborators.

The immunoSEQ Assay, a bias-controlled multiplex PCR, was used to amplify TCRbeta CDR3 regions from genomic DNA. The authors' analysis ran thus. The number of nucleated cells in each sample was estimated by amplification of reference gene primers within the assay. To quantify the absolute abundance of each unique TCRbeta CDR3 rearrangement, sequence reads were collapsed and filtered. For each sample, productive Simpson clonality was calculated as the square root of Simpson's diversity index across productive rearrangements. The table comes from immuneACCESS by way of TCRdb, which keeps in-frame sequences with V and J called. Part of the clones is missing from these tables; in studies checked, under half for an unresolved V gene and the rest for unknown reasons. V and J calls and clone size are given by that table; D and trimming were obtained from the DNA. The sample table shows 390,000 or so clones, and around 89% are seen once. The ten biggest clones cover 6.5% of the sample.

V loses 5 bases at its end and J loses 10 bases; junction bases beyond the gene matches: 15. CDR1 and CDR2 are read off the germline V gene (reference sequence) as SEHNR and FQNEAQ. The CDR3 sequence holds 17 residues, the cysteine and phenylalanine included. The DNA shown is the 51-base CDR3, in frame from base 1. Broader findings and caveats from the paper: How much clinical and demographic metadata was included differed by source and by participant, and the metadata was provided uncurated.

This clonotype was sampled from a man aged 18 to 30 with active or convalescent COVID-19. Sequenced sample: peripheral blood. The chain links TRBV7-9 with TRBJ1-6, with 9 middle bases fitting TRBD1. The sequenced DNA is TGTGCCAGCAGCCCTGATTTCTCGGACAGGGGAATCTCACCCCTCCACTTT. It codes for CASSPDFSDRGISPLHF.